This entry describes one T cell receptor beta chain. The data were taken from a study of spatial heterogeneity in lung cancer. TCRdb recomputed calls from the 5' RACE reads with MiXCR, one row per CDR3 protein. The sample contains around 41,000 distinct CDR3 sequences, nearly 7% of which appear only once. V lost 3 bases, J lost 8 bases, and 10 bases stayed unmatched. Germline CDR1 is SEHNR and CDR2 is FQNEAQ (reference sequence). This CDR3 contains 16 residues. The time point: sample taken at primary tumor resection. The chain is built from TRBV7-9 and TRBJ2-1; 10 positions match TRBD2. This TCR was sampled from a female donor with early-stage non-small cell lung cancer. The sequences come from PBMCs, collected at surgery. The CDR3 nucleotides read TGTGCCAGCAGCTTTCCCACTAGCGGGGCCTCGTATGAGCAGTTCTTC. Residues: CASSFPTSGASYEQFF.